This passage covers 21 T cell receptor beta chains from one sample sequenced in a study of neurological immune-mediated disorders. TCRdb independently ran MiXCR on the 5' RACE reads; one entry per CDR3 protein. The sample holds around 16,000 distinct CDR3 sequences, roughly 14% seen once. Material: PBMCs. The source is a man between 60 and 75 years old with HTLV-1-associated myelopathy (HAM/TSP).

This clonotype was counted ten times or more. The chain employs TRBV4-2 and TRBJ2-1; 11 nucleotides match TRBD2. V dropped 0 bases and J dropped 11; count of bases not matched to a gene: 6. The CDR3 length is 15 residues. The germline V gene encodes CDR1 LGHNA and CDR2 YNFKEQ. This CDR3 reads CASSQDQLAGAKQFF. CDR3 DNA: TGTGCCAGCAGCCAAGATCAACTAGCGGGGGCGAAGCAGTTCTTC.

Many counts were recorded for this clonotype. The chain recombines TRBV9 with TRBJ1-3; D not certain. This CDR3 has 14 residues. Germline V gene lookup returns CDR1 SGDLS and CDR2 YYNGEE. V was shortened by 3 bases and J by 4 bases, with 11 bases between the two germline ends. The CDR3 protein is CASSARDRGNTIYF. CDR3 bases: TGTGCCAGCAGCGCGAGGGATCGCGGAAACACCATATATTTT.

Many counts were recorded for this clonotype. The rearrangement joins TRBV18 to TRBJ2-1, with D perhaps matching TRBD1 (6 bases). CDR3 length equals 16 residues. Germline lookup yields CDR1 KGHSH and CDR2 LQKENI. V lost 5 bases and J 5 bases, leaving 19 bases between the germline ends. CDR3 nucleotide sequence: TGTGCCAGCTCATCCCAACAGGGAAGGTTAGACAATGAGCAGTTCTTC. It is translated as CASSSQQGRLDNEQFF.

In this sample, this clonotype is medium-sized. This chain uses TRBV5-1 with TRBJ2-5, with 7 bases fitting TRBD2. V lost 4 bases, J lost 2 bases, and 5 bases stayed unmatched. The CDR3 sequence is 14 residues long. Per germline, CDR1 SGHRS and CDR2 YFSETQ. CDR3 DNA: TGCGCCAGCAGCAGCGGGGCAGTACAAGAGACCCAGTACTTC. Encoded protein: CASSSGAVQETQYF.

This clonotype has ten or more counts. This chain connects TRBV5-6 to TRBJ2-6; no clear D gene. This CDR3 is built from 16 residues. The germline V gene has CDR1 SGHDT and CDR2 YYEEEE. With 2 bases removed from V and 2 bases from J, the gap between germline ends came to 11 bases. The chain's CDR3 is CASSFPRFAGANVLTF. The CDR3 nucleotides are TGTGCCAGCAGCTTCCCCCGGTTCGCTGGGGCCAACGTCCTGACTTTC. Combining the CDR3 with reference TRBV5-6 and TRBJ2-6 gives the whole variable domain DAGVTQSPTHLIKTRGQQVTLRCSPKSGHDTVSWYQQALGQGPQFIFQYYEEEERQRGNFPDRFSGHQFPNYSSELNVNALLLGDSALYLCASSFPRFAGANVLTFGAGSRLTVL.

This clonotype appeared many times. V gene TRBV7-9 combines with J gene TRBJ1-1, with TRBD1 identical over 8 bases. Per germline, CDR1 SEHNR and CDR2 FQNEAQ (reference sequence). V trimming: 3 bases; J trimming: 5 bases; junction bases outside the gene matches: 14. This CDR3 is built from 17 residues. DNA of the CDR3: TGTGCCAGCAGCTTCATGGGCAGGGGGCGGTCGGGGACTGAAGCTTTCTTT. It translates to CASSFMGRGRSGTEAFF.

This clonotype has ten or more counts. The V gene is TRBV3-1, the J gene TRBJ1-2; D is perhaps TRBD1 (6 bases). This CDR3 region has 14 residues. CDR1 is LGHDT, CDR2 YNNKEL, per germline (reference sequence). The V gene lost 3 bases and the J gene lost 4 bases, with 12 bases spanning the gap. The CDR3 region is CASSHPGTTYGYTF. CDR3 DNA sequence: TGTGCCAGCAGCCACCCCGGGACAACCTATGGCTACACCTTC. The variable domain in full, with the rest retrieved from reference TRBV3-1 and TRBJ1-2, is DTAVSQTPKYLVTQMGNDKSIKCEQNLGHDTMYWYKQDSKKFLKIMFSYNNKELIINETVPNRFSPKSPDKAHLNLHINSLELGDSAVYFCASSHPGTTYGYTFGSGTRLTVV.

The sample holds many counts of this clonotype. J is TRBJ2-5 and V is TRBV20-1; a possible D gene is TRBD2 (5 bases). This CDR3 is 16 amino acids long. CDR1 is DFQATT, CDR2 SNEGSKA, per germline (reference sequence). The V and J ends lost 1 base and 5 bases respectively, with 20 bases between them. The CDR3 nucleotides are TGCAGTGCTAGAGGACACGGACTCCCGGGTGGGGAGACCCAGTACTTC. Translating it yields CSARGHGLPGGETQYF.

There are many counts of this clonotype. The V gene is TRBV2, the J gene TRBJ1-2, with D unresolved. V lost 8 bases and J 5 bases, leaving 12 bases between the germline ends. The germline V gene encodes CDR1 SNHLY and CDR2 FYNNEI. The CDR3 is made up of 12 amino acids. In DNA form, the CDR3 reads TGTGCCAGCCTACTTCCCGGGTATGGCTACACCTTC. This encodes CASLLPGYGYTF.

In its sample, this clonotype was seen many times. The DNA of the CDR3 is TGCAGCGTTGCTGCGAGCGGACATAACAATGAGCAGTTCTTC. Translated: CSVAASGHNNEQFF. V is TRBV29-1 and J is TRBJ2-1; D may match TRBD1 or TRBD2 (5 bases each). Germline values: CDR1 SQVTM, CDR2 ANQGSEA. The CDR3 length is 14 residues. V was cut by 4 bases and J by 5 bases, with 15 bases left in between.

V is TRBV4-1 and J is TRBJ1-4, with D possibly matching TRBD1 (5 bases). This CDR3 has 16 residues. V was cut by 3 bases and J by 6 bases, with 17 bases left in between. The germline V gene has CDR1 MGHRA and CDR2 YSYEKL. The CDR3 bases are TGCGCCAGCAGCCAGTTCCCGGGCGCAGGGCATGAAAAACTGTTTTTT. Residues: CASSQFPGAGHEKLFF.

This clonotype occurred many times. CDR3 residues: CASSILAGQGGETQYF. The DNA for the CDR3 is TGTGCCAGCTCGATACTCGCCGGGCAAGGTGGAGAGACCCAGTACTTC. This chain links TRBV7-8 with TRBJ2-5; the D is unclear. The CDR3 runs to 16 residues. V was trimmed by 8 bases and J by 4 bases, leaving 23 bases between them. Germline V lookup: CDR1 SGHVS, CDR2 FQNEAQ.

This clonotype was seen at least ten times. The CDR3 coding sequence is TGTGCCAGCAGTTACTCGACCACAGGGGCTAGCACAGATACGCAGTATTTT. It translates to CASSYSTTGASTDTQYF. The gene calls are TRBV6-5 and TRBJ2-3; 7 bases are shared with TRBD1. With V trimmed by 0 bases and J by 0 bases, 6 bases remained unmatched. The germline V gene has CDR1 MNHEY and CDR2 SVGAGI. The CDR3 has 17 amino acids.

This clonotype was recorded at least ten times. The genes are TRBV6-5 and TRBJ1-2, with TRBD1 identical over 10 bases. Trimming cost V 2 bases and J 4 bases; bases outside gene matches: 10. Germline assignment: CDR1 MNHEY and CDR2 SVGAGI. CDR3 length equals 17 residues. CDR3 sequence reads: CASSYLRTGGEGYGYTF. CDR3 DNA sequence: TGTGCCAGCAGTTACCTTCGGACAGGGGGAGAGGGCTATGGCTACACCTTC.

The chain's CDR3 is CASSWGRGRNTEAFF. The CDR3 DNA is TGTGCCAGCAGCTGGGGCAGGGGGAGAAACACTGAAGCTTTCTTT. J is TRBJ1-1 and V is TRBV6-2 or TRBV6-3; 7 nucleotides line up with TRBD1. Trimming at V came to 6 bases and at J to 2 bases, leaving 9 bases not matched to a gene. Germline V CDR1 and CDR2: MNHEY, SVGEGT. This CDR3 is 15 amino acids long.

This clonotype was found many times. The chain couples TRBV28 to TRBJ2-3; 7 bases agree with TRBD2. Per the germline V gene, CDR1 is MDHEN and CDR2 is SYDVKM. The length of the CDR3 is 15 residues. J gave up 0 bases and V 6 bases, and 6 bases lay outside the gene matches. In nucleotides, the CDR3 is TGTGCCAGCAGCCCTAGCGGATCTAGCACAGATACGCAGTATTTT. This gives the protein CASSPSGSSTDTQYF.

This clonotype was seen a few times. The chain recombines TRBV7-8 with TRBJ2-3, with 14 bases aligning to TRBD2. Germline CDR1 is SGHVS and CDR2 is FQNEAQ. V dropped 5 bases and J dropped 0; count of bases not matched to a gene: 10. The CDR3 contains 19 residues. The CDR3: CASSPPPGLAGVSTDTQYF. The CDR3 DNA reads TGTGCCAGCAGCCCCCCCCCGGGACTAGCGGGGGTGAGCACAGATACGCAGTATTTT.

This clonotype was counted a single time. V and J are TRBV5-6 and TRBJ2-2, with TRBD1 matching over 9 bases. This CDR3 is 18 amino acids long. J lost 1 base, V lost 3 bases, and 10 bases had no gene match. Germline values: CDR1 SGHDT, CDR2 YYEEEE. This chain's CDR3 is CASSSTTGGAGNTGELFF. Here the CDR3 DNA reads TGTGCCAGCAGCTCGACCACAGGGGGCGCCGGGAACACCGGGGAGCTGTTTTTT.

This clonotype was found many times. This rearrangement joins TRBV29-1 to TRBJ2-7; D uncertain. The V and J ends lost 1 base and 0 bases respectively, with 10 bases between them. In germline, CDR1 is SQVTM, CDR2 ANQGSEA. The CDR3 sequence is 14 residues long. In DNA, the CDR3 is TGCAGCGTTGAAGGGACGGCGAGCTCCTACGAGCAGTACTTC. Residues: CSVEGTASSYEQYF.

This clonotype was counted ten times or more. The chain joins TRBV5-4 to TRBJ2-2; D is unresolved. V was pared by 3 bases and J by 1 base, with 7 bases between. Germline loops: CDR1 SGHNT, CDR2 YYREEE (reference sequence). This CDR3 has 14 amino acids. CDR3 sequence (DNA): TGTGCCAGCAGCTCGGCAGGGAACACCGGGGAGCTGTTTTTT. It encodes CASSSAGNTGELFF.

Concerning this clonotype: It is likely a read error, because the conserved phenylalanine at the end of the CDR3 is missing. The rearrangement links TRBV5-1 to TRBJ1-2; a possible D gene is TRBD1 (5 bases). V lost 4 bases to trimming and J lost 5 bases, with 15 bases between them. This CDR3 region has 14 residues. Per the germline V gene, CDR1 is SGHRS and CDR2 is YFSETQ. CDR3 sequence reads: CASSTRQGLYGYTS. The CDR3 nucleotides read TGCGCCAGCAGCACCCGTCAGGGTCTATATGGCTACACCTCC.